One sample yielded the 30 T cell receptor beta chains listed below, sequenced in a study of T-cell reconstitution after alpha-beta-depleted transplantation in children (TCRdb year 2016). To prepare the library, PCR was applied. Reads for this sample came from an Illumina HiSeq 2500. To normalize quantification of the TCRbeta repertoire, the TCR libraries were built with molecular barcoding that relied on unique molecular identifiers. Using fastp trimming at Q25 and MiXCR clonotype assembly, TCRdb reanalyzed the public sequencing data and kept in-frame beta chains. Each entry merges the rows of one CDR3 protein and shows their most common DNA and genes. Within this sample are around 490,000 distinct CDR3 sequences, with approximately 10% of them counted one time only. Of the sample, approximately 14% falls within the top ten clones. The treatment or condition label of this sample denotes: allogeneic hematopoietic cell transplantation with graft depleted of TCRalphabeta T cells and CD19 B cells.

Sequencing was performed on PBMCs, mostly from graft donor cells, taken 180 days after TCRalphabeta/CD19-depleted stem cell transplant. All receptors come from a female patient aged 2 to 10 who had a stem cell transplant for aplastic anemia, so the T cells may come from the graft donor.

The CDR3 protein is CASSLRIRGFVFGDTQYF. The CDR3 nucleotides are TGTGCCAGCAGCTTACGCATTCGGGGATTTGTTTTTGGAGATACGCAGTATTTT. The chain carries TRBV7-2 and TRBJ2-3; D possibly corresponds to TRBD2 (5 bases). The germline CDR1 and CDR2 sequences are SGHTA and FQGNSA. The CDR3 covers 18 residues. The V end was cut by 2 bases, the J end by 5 bases, with 23 bases between.

This clonotype was detected a few times. V gene TRBV7-2 combines with J gene TRBJ2-3; D unresolved. The CDR3 is made up of 15 amino acids. Germline V gene sequence: CDR1 SGHTA, CDR2 FQGNSA. The V end was cut by 1 base, the J end by 0 bases, with 8 bases between. The CDR3 region has the DNA TGTGCCAGCAGCTTAGATCCTACCAGCACAGATACGCAGTATTTT. Encoded protein: CASSLDPTSTDTQYF.

This clonotype occurred a few times. The chain has TRBV7-9 and TRBJ2-3; 10 bases are a match to TRBD2. With V trimmed by 3 bases and J by 2 bases, 5 bases remained unmatched. CDR1 SEHNR and CDR2 FQNEAQ come from the germline V gene (reference sequence). The CDR3 sequence is 16 residues long. CDR3 in amino acids: CASSFRLAGATDTQYF. As DNA, the CDR3 is TGTGCCAGCAGCTTTCGGCTAGCGGGAGCCACAGATACGCAGTATTTT. Full variable domain (missing parts from reference TRBV7-9 and TRBJ2-3): DTGVSQNPRHKITKRGQNVTFRCDPISEHNRLYWYRQTLGQGPEFLTYFQNEAQLEKSRLLSDRFSAERPKGSFSTLEIQRTEQGDSAMYLCASSFRLAGATDTQYFGPGTRLTVL.

This clonotype was counted a few times. The gene calls are TRBV28 and TRBJ2-7; 9 nucleotides align to TRBD1. The CDR3 contains 16 residues. Germline V gene data show CDR1 as MDHEN and CDR2 as SYDVKM. V gave up 4 bases and J gave up 1 base; unmatched junction bases: 8. The CDR3 DNA sequence: TGTGCCAGCAGTTATCCGGGACAGGGTTTGTCCTACGAGCAGTACTTC. Translated, it gives CASSYPGQGLSYEQYF.

This clonotype has a count of ten or more. The chain combines TRBV20-1 with TRBJ2-3; perhaps TRBD1 as D (5 bases). Germline V gives CDR1 DFQATT, CDR2 SNEGSKA (reference sequence). V was shortened by 3 bases and J by 5 bases, with 15 bases between the two germline ends. The CDR3 is 14 amino acids. CDR3 amino acids: CSARDRRVLDTQYF. CDR3 DNA: TGCAGTGCTAGGGACCGCAGGGTATTAGATACGCAGTATTTT.

This CDR3 is CASSLSTGRMAGNTIYF. The CDR3, as DNA: TGTGCCAGCAGCTTATCGACAGGGAGGATGGCTGGAAACACCATATATTTT. The gene calls are TRBV7-2 and TRBJ1-3, with 7 bases that match TRBD1. This CDR3 has 17 amino acids. The junction had 9 bases not matched to a gene; V was cut back by 2 bases and J by 2 bases. Germline V gene lookup returns CDR1 SGHTA and CDR2 FQGNSA.

This clonotype was detected a few times. This chain uses TRBV7-7 with TRBJ2-7; TRBD2 matches at 15 bases. Trimming removed 5 bases from V and 5 bases from J; junction bases left unmatched: 4. CDR3 length: 15 amino acids. Germline assignment: CDR1 SSHAT and CDR2 FNYEAQ (reference sequence). CDR3: CASSTWTSGRDEQYV. CDR3 in DNA: TGTGCCAGCAGCACCTGGACTAGCGGGAGGGACGAGCAGTACGTC.

CDR3 bases: TGTGCCATCAGCGAAGAGTTCGAGGATGAGCAGTTCTTC. This encodes CAISEEFEDEQFF. The chain links TRBV10-3 to TRBJ2-1; D is unclear. Per the germline V gene, CDR1 is ENHRY and CDR2 is SYGVKD. V was cut by 6 bases and J by 8 bases, with 14 bases left in between. The CDR3 runs to 13 residues.

Ten or more counts support this clonotype. The J gene is TRBJ1-2, the V gene TRBV12-3 or TRBV12-4, with D unresolved. This CDR3 is built from 14 residues. Trimming left V 2 bases short and J 8 bases short, with 15 bases between. The DNA of the CDR3 is TGTGCCAGCAGTTTACTCCTGGGAGCCCGGGGCTACACCTTC. Its protein is CASSLLLGARGYTF.

The gene calls are TRBV5-6 and TRBJ1-5; D not certain. In germline, CDR1 is SGHDT, CDR2 YYEEEE. The V end was cut by 0 bases, the J end by 7 bases, with 8 bases between. The CDR3 is 13 residues long. The CDR3 here is CASSLGAYQPQHF. DNA for the CDR3: TGTGCCAGCAGCTTGGGGGCTTACCAGCCCCAGCATTTT.

This clonotype was detected once. The V call is TRBV10-3, the J call TRBJ1-5; D remains ambiguous. The V and J ends lost 4 bases and 7 bases respectively, with 11 bases between them. Looked up from germline, CDR1 is ENHRY and CDR2 is SYGVKD. The CDR3 covers 13 residues. The CDR3: CAISAEESQPQHF. CDR3 nucleotide sequence: TGTGCCATCAGTGCTGAGGAAAGCCAGCCCCAGCATTTT.

Notes on this clonotype: A much larger clone lies a single base off, so this may be a read error. The J gene is TRBJ2-1, the V gene TRBV5-1; D is ambiguous. The CDR3 consists of 16 residues. Germline V CDR1 and CDR2: SGHRS, YFSETQ. The CDR3 here is CASSRGPNLSNNEQFF. In nucleotides, the CDR3 is TGCGCCAGCAGCCGTGGACCGAACCTCTCCAACAATGAGCAGTTCTTC.

This clonotype has more than one count but fewer than ten. The chain links TRBV28 to TRBJ2-7, with D possibly TRBD1 on 8 matching bases. V lost 6 bases to trimming and J lost 2 bases, with 14 bases between them. CDR3 length: 14 amino acids. Germline CDR1 reads MDHEN; CDR2 reads SYDVKM. The CDR3 coding sequence is TGTGCCAGCAGAACGGGGGGACAGGCCTACGAGCAGTACTTC. This codes for CASRTGGQAYEQYF.

This clonotype came up many times. The V call is TRBV7-8, the J call TRBJ2-7; D uncertain. Trimming left V 0 bases short and J 2 bases short, with 5 bases between. Germline values: CDR1 SGHVS, CDR2 FQNEAQ. CDR3 length: 13 residues. CDR3 in amino acids: CASSLATTYEQYV. DNA of the CDR3: TGTGCCAGCAGCTTAGCAACTACCTACGAGCAGTACGTC.

In this sample, this clonotype turned up a few times. V is TRBV20-1 and J is TRBJ2-1, with 12 bases matching TRBD2. This CDR3 is built from 16 residues. V lost 3 bases and J lost 7; bases outside the gene matches: 10. Germline loops: CDR1 DFQATT, CDR2 SNEGSKA (reference sequence). The CDR3 bases are TGCAGTGCTAGTCGTCCTAGCGGGAGGGTGGGGAATGAGCAGTTCTTC. It is translated as CSASRPSGRVGNEQFF.

The chain has TRBV7-2 and TRBJ1-4; the D gene is possibly TRBD1 (5 bases). Germline lookup yields CDR1 SGHTA and CDR2 FQGNSA. This CDR3 is built from 14 residues. Trimming removed 5 bases at V and 7 bases at J, with 14 bases between. The CDR3 sequence is CASSRDRTSEKLFF. Written as DNA, the CDR3 is TGTGCCAGCAGCCGGGACCGTACGAGTGAAAAACTGTTTTTT.

This clonotype was counted a few times. The genes are TRBV20-1 and TRBJ2-7; D may be TRBD2 (6 bases). This CDR3 spans 14 amino acids. Trimming stripped 6 bases from V and 1 base from J, with 16 bases between. Germline V gives CDR1 DFQATT, CDR2 SNEGSKA (reference sequence). CDR3 loop: CSAGPGLNSYEQYF. As DNA, the CDR3 is TGCAGTGCCGGACCGGGACTCAATTCCTACGAGCAGTACTTC.

This clonotype has just a few counts. The chain links TRBV29-1 to TRBJ2-2; D may be TRBD1 (7 bases). This CDR3 is built from 14 residues. With 4 bases removed from V and 6 bases from J, the gap between germline ends came to 15 bases. Germline CDR1 SQVTM, CDR2 ANQGSEA. This chain's CDR3 is CSVASGRGAGELFF. For the CDR3, the DNA is TGCAGCGTTGCTTCGGGCAGGGGGGCCGGGGAGCTGTTTTTT.

Only a few counts were recorded for this clonotype. This sequence joins TRBV10-3 and TRBJ2-1, with 10 nucleotides matching TRBD2. Unmatched junction bases numbered 4, after V lost 6 bases and J lost 2 bases. The CDR3 has 15 amino acids. Looked up from germline, CDR1 is ENHRY and CDR2 is SYGVKD. The CDR3 nucleotides read TGTGCCATCAGCCTGGGACTAGCGCCCTACAATGAGCAGTTCTTC. Translated: CAISLGLAPYNEQFF.

The rearrangement joins TRBV29-1 to TRBJ2-2; 12 nucleotides match TRBD2. The junction had 15 bases not matched to a gene; V was cut back by 6 bases and J by 4 bases. The germline CDR1 and CDR2 sequences are SQVTM and ANQGSEA. The CDR3 consists of 18 residues. CDR3 amino acids: CSVETSGRPGRGTGELFF. DNA for the CDR3: TGCAGCGTGGAGACTAGCGGGAGACCCGGGAGGGGCACCGGGGAGCTGTTTTTT.

The chain carries TRBV7-2 and TRBJ2-7; 8 nucleotides align to TRBD2. CDR3 length equals 15 residues. V dropped 2 bases and J dropped 7; count of bases not matched to a gene: 10. Germline CDR1 and CDR2: SGHTA and FQGNSA. This chain's CDR3 is CASSLSQTGGKEQYF. In DNA form, the CDR3 reads TGTGCCAGCAGCTTAAGTCAAACGGGAGGGAAAGAGCAGTACTTC.

Many counts were recorded for this clonotype. The gene calls are TRBV4-3 and TRBJ2-2; 11 positions agree with TRBD1. Germline CDR1 is LGHNA and CDR2 is YSLEER. V was pared by 5 bases and J by 6 bases, with 5 bases of the junction left unmatched. The CDR3 is 15 amino acids. CDR3 bases: TGCGCCAGCAGCGCCCGGGACAGGGGGGCCGGGGAGCTGTTTTTT. Translating gives CASSARDRGAGELFF.

The rearrangement links TRBV3-1 to TRBJ1-5, with no clear D. Germline lookup yields CDR1 LGHDT and CDR2 YNNKEL (reference sequence). Between the trimmed V and J ends, which lost 4 bases and 0 bases, there was a span of 13 bases. CDR3 size: 16 residues. This chain's CDR3 is CASSRKEGYSNQPQHF. The CDR3 DNA reads as TGTGCCAGCAGCCGAAAGGAGGGCTATAGCAATCAGCCCCAGCATTTT.

The rearrangement joins TRBV24-1 to TRBJ2-4; tentative D call: TRBD2 (6 bases). V was clipped by 3 bases and J by 8 bases, with 13 bases between them. There are 14 residues in the CDR3. CDR1 and CDR2 (germline): KGHDR, SFDVKD. CDR3 protein: CATSDPTREDIQYF. The CDR3 nucleotides read TGTGCCACCAGTGATCCAACCAGGGAGGACATTCAGTACTTC.

In its sample, this clonotype was seen many times. The V gene is TRBV20-1, the J gene TRBJ1-5; tentatively, D is TRBD1 (5 bases). This CDR3 has 15 amino acids. The germline V and J ends were trimmed by 5 bases and 0 bases, with 14 bases remaining between them. The germline V gene encodes CDR1 DFQATT and CDR2 SNEGSKA (reference sequence). The chain's CDR3 is CSALPGPYSNQPQHF. The CDR3 DNA reads as TGCAGTGCTTTACCGGGACCCTATAGCAATCAGCCCCAGCATTTT.

The table lists this clonotype with a count of one. The chain employs TRBV7-2 and TRBJ1-2, with D possibly matching TRBD1 (5 bases). Trimming shortened V by 5 bases and J by 2 bases, and 12 bases separated the two germline ends. CDR1 is SGHTA, CDR2 FQGNSA, per germline. The CDR3 extends over 14 amino acids. The CDR3 nucleotides are TGTGCCAGCAGCATGGGACCCAGGAACTATGGCTACACCTTC. It yields the protein CASSMGPRNYGYTF.

V usage is TRBV11-1 and J usage is TRBJ2-1; 16 nucleotides agree with TRBD2. CDR1 is SGHAT and CDR2 is FQDESV in the germline V gene (reference sequence). V shed 6 bases, J shed 8 bases, and the junction held 10 bases outside the gene matches. The CDR3 totals 17 residues. CDR3 loop: CASRSRGTSGRAHEQFF. The DNA of the CDR3 is TGTGCCAGCAGGTCTAGGGGGACTAGCGGGAGGGCCCATGAGCAGTTCTTC.

This clonotype showed up just a few times. CDR3: CASSFLFGWGRDSYNEQFF. The CDR3 DNA follows: TGCGCCAGCAGCTTTCTTTTTGGGTGGGGCCGGGACTCTTACAATGAGCAGTTCTTC. This rearrangement joins TRBV5-1 to TRBJ2-1; possible D gene TRBD2, 6 bases. The germline CDR1 and CDR2 sequences are SGHRS and YFSETQ. V gave up 2 bases and J gave up 4 bases, with 25 bases separating them. The CDR3 spans 19 residues. Variable domain in full (rest from reference TRBV5-1 and TRBJ2-1): KAGVTQTPRYLIKTRGQQVTLSCSPISGHRSVSWYQQTPGQGLQFLFEYFSETQRNKGNFPGRFSGRQFSNSRSEMNVSTLELGDSALYLCASSFLFGWGRDSYNEQFFGPGTRLTVL.

This clonotype was recorded a few times. V usage is TRBV12-3 or TRBV12-4 and J usage is TRBJ2-7; no reliable D call. The CDR3 has 11 amino acids. Trimming left V 7 bases short and J 4 bases short, with 8 bases between. This CDR3 reads CASKDAYEQYF. The CDR3, as DNA: TGTGCCAGCAAGGACGCGTACGAGCAGTACTTC.

The gene calls are TRBV6-2 or TRBV6-3 and TRBJ2-7; TRBD2 is a possible D gene (5 bases). V was pared by 2 bases and J by 4 bases, with 9 bases between. CDR1 is MNHEY and CDR2 is SVGEGT in the germline V gene. The CDR3 is 13 residues long. The CDR3 here is CASSYGERYEQYV. The CDR3 DNA sequence: TGTGCCAGCAGTTACGGGGAGAGGTACGAGCAGTACGTC.